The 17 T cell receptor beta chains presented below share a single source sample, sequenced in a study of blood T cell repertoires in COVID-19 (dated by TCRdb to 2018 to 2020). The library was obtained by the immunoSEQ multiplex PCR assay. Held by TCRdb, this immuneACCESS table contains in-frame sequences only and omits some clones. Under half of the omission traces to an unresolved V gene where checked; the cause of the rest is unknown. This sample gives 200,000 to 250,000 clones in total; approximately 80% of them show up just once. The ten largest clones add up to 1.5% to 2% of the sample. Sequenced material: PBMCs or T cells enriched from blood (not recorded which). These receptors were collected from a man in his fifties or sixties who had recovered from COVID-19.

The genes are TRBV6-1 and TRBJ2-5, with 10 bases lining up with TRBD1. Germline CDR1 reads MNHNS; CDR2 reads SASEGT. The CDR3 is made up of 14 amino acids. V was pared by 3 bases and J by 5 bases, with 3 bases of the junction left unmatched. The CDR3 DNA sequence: TGTGCCAGCAGTGATTGGGGACAGGGGGAGACCCAGTACTTC. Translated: CASSDWGQGETQYF.

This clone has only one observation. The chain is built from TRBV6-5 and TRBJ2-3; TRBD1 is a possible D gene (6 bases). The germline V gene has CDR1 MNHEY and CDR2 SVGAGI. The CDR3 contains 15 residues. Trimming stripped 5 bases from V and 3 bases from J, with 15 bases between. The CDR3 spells CASSTSGVRTDTQYF. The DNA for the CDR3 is TGTGCCAGCAGTACCTCAGGGGTGAGGACAGATACGCAGTATTTT.

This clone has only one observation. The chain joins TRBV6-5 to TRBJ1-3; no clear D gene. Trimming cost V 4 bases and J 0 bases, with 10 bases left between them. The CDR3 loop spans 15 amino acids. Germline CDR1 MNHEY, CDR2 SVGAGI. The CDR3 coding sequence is TGTGCCAGCAGTTCCAGTAGCAGCTCTGGAAACACCATATATTTT. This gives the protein CASSSSSSSGNTIYF.

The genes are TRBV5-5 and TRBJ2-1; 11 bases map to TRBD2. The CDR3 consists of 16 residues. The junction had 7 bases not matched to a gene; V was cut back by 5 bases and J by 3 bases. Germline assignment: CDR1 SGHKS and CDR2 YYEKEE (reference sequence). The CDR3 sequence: CASSRSTSGVYNEQFF. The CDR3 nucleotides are TGTGCCAGCAGTCGCTCGACTAGCGGGGTCTACAATGAGCAGTTCTTC.

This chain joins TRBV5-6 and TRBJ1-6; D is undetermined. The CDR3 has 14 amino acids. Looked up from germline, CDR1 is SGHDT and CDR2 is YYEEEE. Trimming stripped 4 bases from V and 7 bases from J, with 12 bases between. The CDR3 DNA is TGTGCCAGCAGCGGAATAACAGAGAATTCACCCCTCCACTTT. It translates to CASSGITENSPLHF.

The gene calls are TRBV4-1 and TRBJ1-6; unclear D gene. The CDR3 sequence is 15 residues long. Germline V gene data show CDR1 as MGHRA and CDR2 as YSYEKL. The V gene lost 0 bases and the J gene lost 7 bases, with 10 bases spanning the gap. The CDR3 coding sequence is TGCGCCAGCAGCCAAGAGGTGGCCTTGAATTCACCCCTCCACTTT. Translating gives CASSQEVALNSPLHF.

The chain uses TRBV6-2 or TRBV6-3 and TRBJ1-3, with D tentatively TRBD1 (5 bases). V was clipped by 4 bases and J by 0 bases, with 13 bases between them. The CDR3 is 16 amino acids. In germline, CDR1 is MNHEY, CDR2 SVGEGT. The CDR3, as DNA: TGTGCCAGCAGTTCCGACAGTATCAGCTCTGGAAACACCATATATTTT. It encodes CASSSDSISSGNTIYF.

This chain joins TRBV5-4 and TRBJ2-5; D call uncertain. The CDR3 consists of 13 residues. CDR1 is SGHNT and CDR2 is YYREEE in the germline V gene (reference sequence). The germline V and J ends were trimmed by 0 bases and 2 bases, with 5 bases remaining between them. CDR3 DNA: TGTGCCAGCAGCTTGGTCCCGCAAGAGACCCAGTACTTC. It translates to CASSLVPQETQYF.

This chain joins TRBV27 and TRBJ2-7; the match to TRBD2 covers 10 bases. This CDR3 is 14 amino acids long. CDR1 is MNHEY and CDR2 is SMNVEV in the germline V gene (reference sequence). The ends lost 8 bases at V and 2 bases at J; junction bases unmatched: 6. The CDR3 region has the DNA TGTGCCAGCGGACGGACTAGCGGAACCTACGAGCAGTACTTC. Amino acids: CASGRTSGTYEQYF.

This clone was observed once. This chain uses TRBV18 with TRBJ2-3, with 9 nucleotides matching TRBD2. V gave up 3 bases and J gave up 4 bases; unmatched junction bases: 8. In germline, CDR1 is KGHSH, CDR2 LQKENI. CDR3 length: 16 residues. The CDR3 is CASSPLSGGNSDTQYF. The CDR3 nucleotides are TGTGCCAGCTCACCTCTCAGCGGGGGGAACTCAGATACGCAGTATTTT. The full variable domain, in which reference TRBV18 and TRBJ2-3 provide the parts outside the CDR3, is NAGVMQNPRHLVRRRGQEARLRCSPMKGHSHVYWYRQLPEEGLKFMVYLQKENIIDESGMPKERFSAEFPKEGPSILRIQQVVRGDSAAYFCASSPLSGGNSDTQYFGPGTRLTVL.

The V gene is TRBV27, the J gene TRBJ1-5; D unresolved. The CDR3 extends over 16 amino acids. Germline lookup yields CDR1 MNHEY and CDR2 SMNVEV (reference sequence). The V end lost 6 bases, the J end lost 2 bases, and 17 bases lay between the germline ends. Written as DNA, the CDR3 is TGTGCCAGCAGCCGAGGAGGTTCGAGGGGCAATCAGCCCCAGCATTTT. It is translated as CASSRGGSRGNQPQHF.

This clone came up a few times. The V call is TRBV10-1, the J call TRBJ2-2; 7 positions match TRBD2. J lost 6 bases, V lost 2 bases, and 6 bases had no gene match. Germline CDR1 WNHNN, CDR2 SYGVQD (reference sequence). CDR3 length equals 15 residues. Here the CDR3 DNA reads TGCGCCAGCAGTGAGGCAGGCCGGGGGGCCGGGGAGCTGTTTTTT. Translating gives CASSEAGRGAGELFF.

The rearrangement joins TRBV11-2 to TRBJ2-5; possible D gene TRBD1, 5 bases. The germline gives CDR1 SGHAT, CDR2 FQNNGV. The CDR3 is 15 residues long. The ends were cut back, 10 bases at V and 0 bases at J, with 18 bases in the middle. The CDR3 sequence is CATRGALGHQETQYF. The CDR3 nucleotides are TGTGCCACTAGAGGAGCATTGGGGCACCAAGAGACCCAGTACTTC.

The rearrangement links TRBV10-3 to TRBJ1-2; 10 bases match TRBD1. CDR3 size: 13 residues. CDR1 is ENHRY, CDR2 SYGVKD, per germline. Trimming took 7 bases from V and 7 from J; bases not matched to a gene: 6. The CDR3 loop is CAIMDRGMSGYTF. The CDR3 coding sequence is TGTGCCATCATGGACAGGGGGATGTCTGGCTACACCTTC.

Written as DNA, the CDR3 is TGCGCCAGCACCGGACAGGGGGGGACTGAAGCTTTCTTT. It is translated as CASTGQGGTEAFF. The V gene is TRBV10-2, the J gene TRBJ1-1; 10 bases fit TRBD1. Unmatched junction bases numbered 4, after V lost 7 bases and J lost 5 bases. CDR1 and CDR2 from the germline V gene are WSHSY and SAAADI. This CDR3 is built from 13 residues.

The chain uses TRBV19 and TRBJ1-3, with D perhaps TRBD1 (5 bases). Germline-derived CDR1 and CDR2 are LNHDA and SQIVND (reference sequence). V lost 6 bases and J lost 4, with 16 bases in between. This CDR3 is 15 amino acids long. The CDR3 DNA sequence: TGTGCCAGTAGATTTGGACACGCAGGGGGAAACACCATATATTTT. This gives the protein CASRFGHAGGNTIYF.

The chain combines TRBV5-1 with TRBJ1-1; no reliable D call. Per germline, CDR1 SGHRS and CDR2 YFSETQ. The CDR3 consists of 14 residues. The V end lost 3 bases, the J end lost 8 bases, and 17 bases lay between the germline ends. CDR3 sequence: CASSSQSSSLEAFF. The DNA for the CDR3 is TGCGCCAGCAGCTCCCAATCGAGCTCGCTGGAAGCTTTCTTT.